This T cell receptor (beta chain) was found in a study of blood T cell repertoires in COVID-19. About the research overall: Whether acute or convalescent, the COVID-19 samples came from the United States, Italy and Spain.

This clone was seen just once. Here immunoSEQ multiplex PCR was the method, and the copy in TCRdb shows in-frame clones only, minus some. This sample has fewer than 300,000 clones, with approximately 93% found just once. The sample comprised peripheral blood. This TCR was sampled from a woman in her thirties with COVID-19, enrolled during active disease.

CDR3 residues: CASSSSRTGQLHF. For the CDR3, the DNA is TGTGCCAGCAGTTCCTCGAGGACAGGGCAGCTCCACTTT. V usage is TRBV27 and J usage is TRBJ1-6; 8 bases are a match to TRBD1. CDR1 and CDR2 (germline): MNHEY, SMNVEV (reference sequence). This CDR3 is 13 amino acids long. Losses at the gene ends were 4 bases for V and 16 bases for J; bases not matched to a gene: 9.